A selection of T cell receptor beta chains follows, all from one sample in a study of T cell responses to AZD1222 COVID-19 vaccine. Only in-frame clones appear in the TCRdb table, and some are missing; sequencing was by immunoSEQ multiplex PCR. This table holds some 130,000 clones, approximately 90% found once. The specimen was peripheral blood, collected on day 0 of AZD1222 vaccination. These receptor sequences come from an adult in good health. Both conserved end residues are part of each CDR3. D genes are given only for firm matches. Rows may omit the clone size; those that give it use once, few, many or a size class.

j_call: TRBJ1-5
clone_size: NA
v_call: TRBV28
d_call: NA
cdr3_nt: TGTGCCAGCAGTACTGACAGTTATCAGCCCCAGCATTTT
cdr3_aa: CASSTDSYQPQHF

j_call: TRBJ2-3
clone_size: NA
v_call: TRBV27
d_call: NA
cdr3_nt: TGTGCCAGCAGTCCCCGAGGAGGGGCAGATACGCAGTATTTT
cdr3_aa: CASSPRGGADTQYF

j_call: TRBJ1-2
clone_size: NA
v_call: TRBV28
d_call: NA
cdr3_nt: TGTGCCAGCAGCCTAGGGTCGTTAAACACCCCTAACTATGGCTACACCTTC
cdr3_aa: CASSLGSLNTPNYGYTF

j_call: TRBJ1-3
clone_size: NA
v_call: TRBV5-1
d_call: NA
cdr3_nt: TGCGCCAGCAGTAGACAGGACTCCAACTCTGGAAACACCATATATTTT
cdr3_aa: CASSRQDSNSGNTIYF

j_call: TRBJ1-1
clone_size: once
v_call: TRBV10-1
d_call: TRBD1
cdr3_nt: TGCGCCAGCAGCGAAACAGGGGACCCTGAAGCTTTCTTT
cdr3_aa: CASSETGDPEAFF

j_call: TRBJ1-5
clone_size: NA
v_call: TRBV19
d_call: NA
cdr3_nt: TGTGCCAGTAGTACAGTCGAAGGGGGCAATCAGCCCCAGCATTTT
cdr3_aa: CASSTVEGGNQPQHF

j_call: TRBJ1-5
clone_size: NA
v_call: TRBV3-1/TRBV3-2
d_call: NA
cdr3_nt: TGTGCCAGCAGCCAAGCTGAGGCAGGGGAGCATTTT
cdr3_aa: CASSQAEAGEHF

j_call: TRBJ1-5
clone_size: once
v_call: TRBV4-1
d_call: NA
cdr3_nt: TGCGCCAGCAGCCAAGACAAGTACCAGCCCCAGCATTTT
cdr3_aa: CASSQDKYQPQHF

j_call: TRBJ1-5
clone_size: NA
v_call: TRBV10-3
d_call: NA
cdr3_nt: TGTGCCATCAGAGCGGACTTAGGTCATCAGCCCCAGCATTTT
cdr3_aa: CAIRADLGHQPQHF

j_call: TRBJ2-7
clone_size: NA
v_call: TRBV28
d_call: TRBD2
cdr3_nt: TGTGCCAGCAGTACCAGCGGGGGGGCCCACGAGCAGTACTTC
cdr3_aa: CASSTSGGAHEQYF

j_call: TRBJ2-3
clone_size: NA
v_call: TRBV10-3
d_call: TRBD1
cdr3_nt: TGTGCCATCAGGGGACAGGCAATACTCACTAGCACAGATACGCAGTATTTT
cdr3_aa: CAIRGQAILTSTDTQYF

j_call: TRBJ1-2
clone_size: NA
v_call: TRBV6-5
d_call: NA
cdr3_nt: TGTGCCAGCAGCGACCCCGACAGATATGGCTACACCTTC
cdr3_aa: CASSDPDRYGYTF

j_call: TRBJ2-1
clone_size: NA
v_call: TRBV18
d_call: NA
cdr3_nt: TGTGCCAGCTCACCCTCAGGGAAAACCTACAATGAGCAGTTCTTC
cdr3_aa: CASSPSGKTYNEQFF

j_call: TRBJ2-5
clone_size: NA
v_call: TRBV4-3
d_call: TRBD2
cdr3_nt: TGCGCCAGCAGCCTCAACCCGCGGGGGGCCCAAGAGACCCAGTACTTC
cdr3_aa: CASSLNPRGAQETQYF

j_call: TRBJ1-1
clone_size: NA
v_call: TRBV12-5
d_call: NA
cdr3_nt: TGTGCTAGTGTCCCCCAGGCGGGCACTGAAGCTTTCTTT
cdr3_aa: CASVPQAGTEAFF

j_call: TRBJ1-4
clone_size: NA
v_call: TRBV5-4
d_call: NA
cdr3_nt: TGTGCCAGCAGCTTGACCGGCGGGGAAAAACTGTTTTTT
cdr3_aa: CASSLTGGEKLFF

j_call: TRBJ1-2
clone_size: NA
v_call: TRBV18
d_call: TRBD1
cdr3_nt: TGTGCCAGCTCAAGGACAAGGGACAGCCCATATGGCTACACCTTC
cdr3_aa: CASSRTRDSPYGYTF

j_call: TRBJ2-3
clone_size: NA
v_call: TRBV27
d_call: NA
cdr3_nt: TGTGCCAGCAGTCCAAGCACAGATACGCAGTATTTT
cdr3_aa: CASSPSTDTQYF

j_call: TRBJ1-1
clone_size: NA
v_call: TRBV7-2
d_call: NA
cdr3_nt: TGTGCCAGCAGCGCGGCCCTGGGAACTGAAGCTTTCTTT
cdr3_aa: CASSAALGTEAFF

j_call: TRBJ2-1
clone_size: NA
v_call: TRBV6-5
d_call: TRBD2
cdr3_nt: TGTGCCAGCAGTAAGACTAGCGGGGGGAGAGGTGAGCAGTTCTTC
cdr3_aa: CASSKTSGGRGEQFF

j_call: TRBJ2-1
clone_size: few
v_call: TRBV10-3
d_call: TRBD1
cdr3_nt: TGTGCCATCAGAGACAGGGGGAATTACAATGAGCAGTTCTTC
cdr3_aa: CAIRDRGNYNEQFF

j_call: TRBJ1-5
clone_size: NA
v_call: TRBV3-1/TRBV3-2
d_call: TRBD1
cdr3_nt: TGTGCCAGCAGCCGCCTGGGACAGGAGAATCAGCCCCAGCATTTT
cdr3_aa: CASSRLGQENQPQHF

j_call: TRBJ1-2
clone_size: once
v_call: TRBV4-3
d_call: TRBD1
cdr3_nt: TGCGCCAGCAGCCAAGTCCAGGGGGGAGGCTACACCTTC
cdr3_aa: CASSQVQGGGYTF

j_call: TRBJ2-1
clone_size: once
v_call: TRBV18
d_call: NA
cdr3_nt: TGTGCCAGCTCACCAGAGAGGGTTGAGCAGTTCTTC
cdr3_aa: CASSPERVEQFF

j_call: TRBJ1-1
clone_size: few
v_call: TRBV7-3
d_call: NA
cdr3_nt: TGTGCCAGCAGCTTAAGCATGAACACTGAAGCTTTCTTT
cdr3_aa: CASSLSMNTEAFF

j_call: TRBJ2-2
clone_size: NA
v_call: TRBV28
d_call: TRBD2
cdr3_nt: TGTGCCAGCCGACTAGCGAGGGGAAACACCGGGGAGCTGTTTTTT
cdr3_aa: CASRLARGNTGELFF

j_call: TRBJ1-2
clone_size: NA
v_call: TRBV24-1
d_call: TRBD1
cdr3_nt: TGTGCCACCAGTGCAACAGGGGACTATGGCTACACCTTC
cdr3_aa: CATSATGDYGYTF

j_call: TRBJ2-7
clone_size: NA
v_call: TRBV4-2
d_call: NA
cdr3_nt: TGTGCCAGCAGCCAAGCGGGGGGAGGGGGCTACGAGCAGTACTTC
cdr3_aa: CASSQAGGGGYEQYF

j_call: TRBJ1-5
clone_size: NA
v_call: TRBV7-2
d_call: NA
cdr3_nt: TGTGCCAGCAGCTTAGATTGGGAGGGGAGCAATCAGCCCCAGCATTTT
cdr3_aa: CASSLDWEGSNQPQHF

j_call: TRBJ2-5
clone_size: NA
v_call: TRBV10-2
d_call: TRBD2
cdr3_nt: TGCGCCAGCAGTGTGGCGGGGGGAGAGACCCAGTACTTC
cdr3_aa: CASSVAGGETQYF